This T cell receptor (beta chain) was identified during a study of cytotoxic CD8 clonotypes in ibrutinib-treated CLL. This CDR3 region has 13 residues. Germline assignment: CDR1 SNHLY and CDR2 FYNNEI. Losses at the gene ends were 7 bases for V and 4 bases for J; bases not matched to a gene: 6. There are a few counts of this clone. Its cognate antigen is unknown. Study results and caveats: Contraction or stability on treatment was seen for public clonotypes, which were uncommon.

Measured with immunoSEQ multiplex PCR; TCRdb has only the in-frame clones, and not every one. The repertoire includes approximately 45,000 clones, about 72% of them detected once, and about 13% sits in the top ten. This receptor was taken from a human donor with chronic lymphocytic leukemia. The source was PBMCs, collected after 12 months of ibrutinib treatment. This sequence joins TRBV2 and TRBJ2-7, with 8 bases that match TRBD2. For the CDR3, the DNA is TGTGCCAGCAAGAGCGGGAGTAGTTACGAGCAGTACTTC. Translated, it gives CASKSGSSYEQYF.